The T cell receptor beta chain described here comes from a study of T cell repertoires in cytomegalovirus infection. As for the study in general: Indications came from public TCR beta signatures; they pointed to CMV infection and to a matching HLA type.

TCRdb re-analysed the reads in MiXCR, keeping a single row per CDR3 protein. The sample lists hundreds of thousands of distinct CDR3 sequences, about 24% occurring once. This clonotype was detected a few times. The antigen is not known. CDR1 and CDR2 (germline): LNHDA, SQIVND (reference sequence). The germline V and J ends were trimmed by 3 bases and 1 base, with 6 bases remaining between them. CDR3 length: 13 residues. Study conclusions and caveats: CMV carriers with the relevant HLA were identified by cumulative public TCR beta family frequency.

The specimen was CD8+ T cells from PBMCs. V gene TRBV19 combines with J gene TRBJ1-1; D unresolved. The clonotype originates from a human donor in good health (CMV status not recorded). Some clones in this sample may be carry-over from other donors' samples. The CDR3 nucleotides are TGTGCCAGTAGTATCTGGCCGAACACTGAAGCTTTCTTT. Its protein is CASSIWPNTEAFF.